The 22 T cell receptor beta chains presented below share a single source sample, sequenced in a study of T cells in Graves' hyperthyroidism and ophthalmopathy. TCR beta CDR3 region amplification was performed from RNA transcripts. During a first-round RT-PCR of the TCR CDR3, the HTBI primer set was used. Each CDR3 protein is one row after TCRdb ran MiXCR on the multiplex PCR reads. The data contain approximately 630,000 distinct CDR3 sequences, around 15% of them seen just once; the ten biggest clones take up over 3.5%. Sequencing used blood. Source of these receptors: a woman between 25 and 40 years old with Graves' hyperthyroidism.

The table lists this clonotype with many counts. The rearrangement joins TRBV13 to TRBJ2-7; maybe TRBD1 (6 bases). Trimming left V 1 base short and J 0 bases short, with 10 bases between. The CDR3 loop spans 15 amino acids. Germline V gene data show CDR1 as PRHDT and CDR2 as FYEKMQ (reference sequence). CDR3 DNA sequence: TGTGCCAGCAGCTTAGCTACAGGGAACTCCTACGAGCAGTACTTC. This codes for CASSLATGNSYEQYF.

This chain uses TRBV20-1 with TRBJ2-1; D gene unclear. The length of the CDR3 is 14 residues. V was clipped by 3 bases and J by 5 bases, with 14 bases between them. CDR1 is DFQATT, CDR2 SNEGSKA, per germline (reference sequence). The CDR3 is CSASFPLMDNEQFF. Here the CDR3 DNA reads TGCAGTGCTAGTTTCCCGTTAATGGACAATGAGCAGTTCTTC.

V usage is TRBV2 and J usage is TRBJ2-5, with 10 bases identical to TRBD2. Germline V gene lookup returns CDR1 SNHLY and CDR2 FYNNEI. The CDR3 totals 18 residues. The J segment lost 0 bases and the V segment lost 6 bases, leaving 13 bases of the junction unmatched. The CDR3 bases are TGTGCCAGCAGCGTCAGGACTAGCGGTCGGGGGTACCAAGAGACCCAGTACTTC. Translated: CASSVRTSGRGYQETQYF.

J is TRBJ2-4 and V is TRBV5-6; no reliable D call. CDR3 size: 16 residues. Per germline, CDR1 SGHDT and CDR2 YYEEEE. With 0 bases removed from V and 0 bases from J, the gap between germline ends came to 10 bases. The CDR3 is CASSLAGRLAKNIQYF. The CDR3 DNA is TGTGCCAGCAGCTTGGCCGGGCGGCTAGCCAAAAACATTCAGTACTTC.

Turning to this clonotype: The junction differs from germline at one of its ends, possibly a read error. This chain links TRBV7-9 with TRBJ1-1; 7 bases are shared with TRBD1. This CDR3 region has 16 residues. Per the germline V gene, CDR1 is SEHNR and CDR2 is FQNEAQ (reference sequence). The CDR3 DNA reads as TGTGCCAGCAGATTTCCAGGGGGGCCGATGAACGCTGAAGCTTTCTTT. It codes for CASRFPGGPMNAEAFF.

This chain uses TRBV25-1 with TRBJ2-2, with TRBD2 as a possible D gene (6 bases). V gave up 3 bases and J gave up 3 bases, with 11 bases separating them. The CDR3 totals 15 residues. CDR1 is MGHDK, CDR2 SYGVNS, per germline. In DNA form, the CDR3 reads TGTGCCAGCAGTGATGGCGAGCGGGACACCGGGGAGCTGTTTTTT. It is translated as CASSDGERDTGELFF.

This clonotype showed up just a few times. V usage is TRBV12-3 or TRBV12-4 and J usage is TRBJ1-3, with 8 bases fitting TRBD1. V shed 3 bases and J 7 bases; nucleotides not matched to a gene: 5. The CDR3 contains 14 residues. As DNA, the CDR3 is TGTGCCAGCAGTTTTCAGGGGGCCCCTAACACCATATATTTT. Protein: CASSFQGAPNTIYF.

This rearrangement joins TRBV6-5 to TRBJ2-1, with a weak D call TRBD1 (5 bases). CDR1 is MNHEY, CDR2 SVGAGI, per germline. The CDR3 is 12 residues long. Trimming took 0 bases from V and 13 from J, leaving 10 bases between them. The CDR3 sequence: CASSYSDSKQFF. The CDR3 DNA sequence: TGTGCCAGCAGTTACTCAGACAGTAAACAGTTCTTC.

This clonotype has a handful of counts. The V call is TRBV7-8, the J call TRBJ2-1; D unresolved. This CDR3 contains 15 residues. The V gene lost 5 bases and the J gene lost 0 bases, with 11 bases spanning the gap. CDR1 is SGHVS, CDR2 FQNEAQ, per germline. CDR3 bases: TGTGCCAGCAGCCTTATCAGCAGCTCCTACAATGAGCAGTTCTTC. Translating gives CASSLISSSYNEQFF.

V usage is TRBV28 and J usage is TRBJ1-4, with D perhaps TRBD1 (5 bases). The V end was cut by 5 bases, the J end by 4 bases, with 14 bases between. The germline V gene has CDR1 MDHEN and CDR2 SYDVKM. The CDR3 contains 15 residues. CDR3 region: CASSNIGEINEKLFF. CDR3 DNA sequence: TGTGCCAGCAGTAACATAGGGGAGATTAATGAAAAACTGTTTTTT.

The chain combines TRBV12-3 or TRBV12-4 with TRBJ2-3; TRBD2 matches 12 bases. The CDR3 sequence is 14 residues long. J lost 6 bases, V lost 8 bases, and 6 bases had no gene match. The CDR3, as DNA: TGTGCCAGCGAGGCTAGCGGGGGGGGGGATACGCAGTATTTT. Translation gives CASEASGGGDTQYF.

Regarding this clonotype: Since a much larger clone is just one base distant, this may be a read error. The genes are TRBV5-1 and TRBJ1-1; no definite D call. CDR1 and CDR2 (germline): SGHRS, YFSETQ. This CDR3 has 13 residues. Trimming removed 0 bases at V and 8 bases at J, with 11 bases between. The CDR3, as DNA: TGCGCCAGCAGCTTGGGGGCCCCCGGAGAAGCTTTCTTT. This translates into CASSLGAPGEAFF.

The chain combines TRBV29-1 with TRBJ2-1; 11 nucleotides match TRBD2. Germline assignment: CDR1 SQVTM and CDR2 ANQGSEA. The CDR3 consists of 15 residues. V gave up 2 bases and J gave up 7 bases; unmatched junction bases: 7. The CDR3 sequence is CSVEWSSGRTNEQFF. As DNA, the CDR3 is TGCAGCGTTGAATGGTCTAGCGGGAGGACGAATGAGCAGTTCTTC.

V and J are TRBV7-9 and TRBJ1-1; D remains unclear. This CDR3 is 15 amino acids long. V was clipped by 2 bases and J by 7 bases, with 17 bases between them. Germline assignment: CDR1 SEHNR and CDR2 FQNEAQ (reference sequence). The CDR3 sequence is CASSLFGEGVGEAFF. The CDR3 DNA is TGTGCCAGCAGCTTATTCGGAGAGGGAGTCGGTGAAGCTTTCTTT.

Many counts were recorded for this clonotype. The chain has TRBV7-2 and TRBJ2-7, with D perhaps TRBD2 (6 bases). The CDR3 consists of 13 residues. V dropped 1 base and J dropped 7 bases, with 11 bases sitting between them. Germline CDR1 and CDR2: SGHTA and FQGNSA. The CDR3 protein is CASSLGRAGEQYF. CDR3 in DNA: TGTGCCAGCAGCTTAGGCAGGGCGGGGGAGCAGTACTTC.

This clonotype was counted many times. The V gene is TRBV10-3, the J gene TRBJ1-1, with TRBD1 matching over 7 bases. This CDR3 spans 15 amino acids. Trimming took 4 bases from V and 2 from J; bases not matched to a gene: 7. Germline V gene data show CDR1 as ENHRY and CDR2 as SYGVKD. The CDR3 protein is CAISALDRINTEAFF. The CDR3, as DNA: TGTGCCATCAGTGCTCTGGACAGGATTAACACTGAAGCTTTCTTT.

This clonotype was counted ten times or more. This chain joins TRBV28 and TRBJ1-5; the D is unclear. The germline V and J ends were trimmed by 1 base and 5 bases, with 12 bases remaining between them. Germline V gene data show CDR1 as MDHEN and CDR2 as SYDVKM. There are 15 residues in the CDR3. Here the CDR3 reads CASSLSWDVDQPQHF. As DNA, the CDR3 is TGTGCCAGCAGTTTATCGTGGGATGTGGATCAGCCCCAGCATTTT.

This chain links TRBV2 with TRBJ1-1; 8 nucleotides line up with TRBD1. The CDR3 covers 12 residues. Germline CDR1 is SNHLY and CDR2 is FYNNEI. The trim removed 4 bases at V and 7 bases at J, leaving 2 bases unmatched. CDR3 nucleotides: TGTGCCAGCAGTGGGGACAGGAATGAAGCTTTCTTT. Its protein is CASSGDRNEAFF. Full variable domain (remainder filled in from reference TRBV2 and TRBJ1-1): EPEVTQTPSHQVTQMGQEVILRCVPISNHLYFYWYRQILGQKVEFLVSFYNNEISEKSEIFDDQFSVERPDGSNFTLKIRSTKLEDSAMYFCASSGDRNEAFFGQGTRLTVV.

This clonotype appeared many times. The chain employs TRBV7-2 and TRBJ2-1; a possible D gene is TRBD2 (5 bases). Germline lookup yields CDR1 SGHTA and CDR2 FQGNSA. This CDR3 contains 12 residues. V was clipped by 4 bases and J by 9 bases, with 10 bases between them. The CDR3 reads CASSWESGEQFF. In DNA, the CDR3 is TGTGCCAGCAGCTGGGAGTCCGGTGAGCAGTTCTTC.

This sequence joins TRBV5-1 and TRBJ2-7; D is uncertain. CDR3 length: 14 residues. Trimming removed 4 bases from V and 3 bases from J, with 14 bases in between. CDR1 is SGHRS and CDR2 is YFSETQ in the germline V gene. CDR3 loop: CASSPDVEGYEQYF. For the CDR3, the DNA is TGCGCCAGCAGCCCGGACGTGGAAGGCTACGAGCAGTACTTC.

The J gene is TRBJ2-6, the V gene TRBV6-1; 7 positions match TRBD1. The CDR3 sequence is 17 residues long. Trimming cost V 6 bases and J 1 base; bases outside gene matches: 9. CDR1 is MNHNS, CDR2 SASEGT, per germline. Here the CDR3 reads CASSRSGTASGANVLTF. The CDR3 nucleotides read TGTGCCAGCAGCCGCTCCGGGACAGCTTCTGGGGCCAACGTCCTGACTTTC.

This clonotype was counted between two and nine times. The gene calls are TRBV9 and TRBJ2-7, with TRBD1 matching over 10 bases. The CDR3 is 20 amino acids. Germline V gene sequence: CDR1 SGDLS, CDR2 YYNGEE. J lost 0 bases, V lost 3 bases, and 18 bases had no gene match. The CDR3 DNA follows: TGTGCCAGCAGCGAGGAAGACTTACCGGGACAGGGGAGAGTCTCCTACGAGCAGTACTTC. Residues: CASSEEDLPGQGRVSYEQYF.